The sample holds a few counts of the clone carrying this TCR beta chain. The CDR3 sequence is 12 residues long. The germline V gene encodes CDR1 MNHNS and CDR2 SASEGT. V was trimmed by 5 bases and J by 5 bases, leaving 8 bases between them. To make TCR beta libraries, researchers used iRepertoire HTBI primers and Arm-PCR of CDR3 regions. From the multiplex PCR reads, TCRdb called clonotypes with MiXCR, one entry per CDR3 protein. The table lists roughly 500,000 distinct CDR3 sequences, about 20% of them singletons. This entry comes from a study of regulatory T cells in long-lasting Graves disease. Time point noted: persistent/refractory GD, antithyroid drugs over 5 years with positive TRAb. PBMC-derived RNA was used for the TCR library.

The source is a female donor with Graves disease. The chain joins TRBV6-1 to TRBJ2-3; D remains ambiguous. The sample in question was peripheral blood mononuclear cells (PBMCs), obtained when the disease was refractory, from a patient treated with antithyroid drugs. CDR3 bases: TGTGCCAGCAGTCCTCGACGAGATACGCAGTATTTT. Its protein is CASSPRRDTQYF.